The subject of this entry is one TCR beta chain. The sample is drawn from a study of T-cell reconstitution after alpha-beta-depleted transplantation in children. This sample's TCRbeta library carried unique molecular identifier barcodes. In TCRdb, the PCR reads were re-called with MiXCR into one record per CDR3 protein. The sample has some 500,000 distinct CDR3 sequences, around 19% seen once. The CDR3 is made up of 14 amino acids. V gave up 2 bases and J gave up 4 bases, with 11 bases separating them. From germline, CDR1 is MNHEY and CDR2 SVGAGI. The sequencing used PBMCs from the stem cell graft donor, collected from the stem cell graft. The receptor comes from a human donor who donated a stem cell graft to a child with acute lymphoblastic leukemia. This chain connects TRBV6-5 to TRBJ1-2; no clear D gene. The CDR3, as DNA: TGTGCCAGCAGTTACAAAGGGAATTCCTATGGCTACACCTTC. It encodes CASSYKGNSYGYTF.